This T cell receptor (beta chain) is from a study of blood T cell repertoires in COVID-19. V gave up 4 bases and J gave up 0 bases; unmatched junction bases: 13. Germline loops: CDR1 SGHRS, CDR2 YFSETQ. There are 18 residues in the CDR3. Per the original data handling: How many nucleated cells were present was estimated from reference gene primer amplification. Repertoires were generated with immunoSEQ multiplex PCR, while TCRdb's copy carries only in-frame clones and drops some. The D gene and trimming were derived from the DNA, and the V and J assignments and clone size from that table. The table records 40,000 to 45,000 clones, 85% to 95% of them present only once. This clone showed up just once.

The source of this sequence is a human donor in a cohort sampled during active COVID-19. The chain recombines TRBV5-1 with TRBJ2-1; 7 bases match TRBD2. Sequenced material: peripheral blood. The CDR3 nucleotides are TGCGCCAGCAGCCCCACGTGGCCTAGCGGAAGCTCCTACAATGAGCAGTTCTTC. Protein: CASSPTWPSGSSYNEQFF.